This TCR beta chain is drawn from a study of blood T cell repertoires in COVID-19. Participants' own reports of clinical history determined their cohort assignment. Methods used by the authors: Using reference gene primer amplification, nucleated cell counts were estimated. Clones were sequenced by immunoSEQ multiplex PCR, and TCRdb holds only the in-frame ones, with some missing. V and J calls plus clone size are reproduced from that table; the DNA served to infer D and trimming. The sample includes 150,000 or so clones, roughly four fifths of them seen just once. The CDR3 has 17 amino acids. With 8 bases removed from V and 3 bases from J, the gap between germline ends came to 25 bases. CDR1 and CDR2 (germline): ENHRY, SYGVKD.

Material: PBMCs or T cells enriched from blood (not recorded which). This clonotype was sampled from a man over 45 who had recovered from COVID-19. This rearrangement joins TRBV10-3 to TRBJ1-2; D is possibly TRBD1 (6 bases). The CDR3 nucleotides are TGTGCCATCGCCCCCGGGCAGGGGCAACAGAAGGACTATGGCTACACCTTC. Amino acids: CAIAPGQGQQKDYGYTF.